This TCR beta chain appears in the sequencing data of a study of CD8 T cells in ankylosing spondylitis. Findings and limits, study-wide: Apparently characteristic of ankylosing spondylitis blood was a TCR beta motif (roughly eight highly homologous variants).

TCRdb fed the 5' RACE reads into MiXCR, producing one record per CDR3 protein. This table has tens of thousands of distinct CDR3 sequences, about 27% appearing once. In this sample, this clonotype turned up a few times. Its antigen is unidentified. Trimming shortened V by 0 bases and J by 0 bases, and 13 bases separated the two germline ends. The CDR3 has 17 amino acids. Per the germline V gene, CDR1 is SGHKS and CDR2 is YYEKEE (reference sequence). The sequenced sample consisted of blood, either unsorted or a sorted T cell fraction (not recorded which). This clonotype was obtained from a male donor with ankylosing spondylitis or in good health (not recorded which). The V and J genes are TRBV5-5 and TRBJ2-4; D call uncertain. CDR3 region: CASSLAGVRIAKNIQYF. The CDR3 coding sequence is TGTGCCAGCAGCTTGGCCGGCGTGCGTATAGCCAAAAACATTCAGTACTTC.